The rows below give T cell receptor beta chains drawn from one sample of a study of tumor-infiltrating lymphocytes in primary liver carcinoma. From the multiplex PCR reads, TCRdb called clonotypes with MiXCR, one entry per CDR3 protein. The sample lists 300,000 to 350,000 distinct CDR3 sequences, around three fifths occurring once. What was sequenced was peripheral blood. The receptor set was obtained from a man aged 35 to 55 with primary liver carcinoma and hepatitis B virus infection. CDR3s include the opening cysteine and the closing phenylalanine or tryptophan. The D gene is left open where the match is weak. Size values are once, few and many counts, or a class for expanded clones, and some rows have none.

TRBD2,TRBJ2-1,NA,TRBV6-1,CASRGGLAGLYEQLF,TGTGCCAGCAGAGGGGGACTAGCGGGGCTTTATGAGCAGTTATTC
NA,TRBJ1-6,NA,TRBV10-3,CATSESDTNSPLHF,TGTGCCACCAGTGAGTCCGACACTAATTCACCCCTCCACTTT
NA,TRBJ2-7,NA,TRBV11-2,CASSLDSPWQAYEKYF,TGTGCCAGCAGCTTAGATTCCCCTTGGCAGGCCTACGAGAAGTACTTC
NA,TRBJ2-7,few,TRBV6-2/TRBV6-3,CASSYRGTPWDEQYF,TGTGCCAGCAGTTACCGCGGGACTCCTTGGGACGAGCAGTACTTC
NA,TRBJ2-7,NA,TRBV6-1,CASSGAARGGNEQYF,TGTGCCAGCAGTGGAGCCGCCAGGGGCGGCAACGAGCAGTACTTC
NA,TRBJ2-2,NA,TRBV11-2,CANSLVPYTGELFF,TGTGCCAACAGCTTAGTTCCGTACACCGGGGAGCTGTTTTTT
NA,TRBJ2-7,once,TRBV11-2,CASSLDESNEQYF,TGTGCCAGCAGCTTAGACGAATCCAATGAGCAGTACTTC
TRBD1,TRBJ1-1,NA,TRBV7-9,CASSPTQGLNTEAFF,TGTGCCAGCAGCCCGACACAGGGGCTGAACACTGAAGCTTTCTTT
NA,TRBJ2-5,NA,TRBV30,CAWNSRAGQETQYF,TGTGCCTGGAATAGTCGGGCGGGGCAAGAGACCCAGTACTTC
TRBD1,TRBJ2-5,NA,TRBV14,CASSQEQGWRETQYF,TGTGCCAGCAGCCAAGAACAGGGGTGGAGGGAGACCCAGTACTTC
TRBD1,TRBJ1-1,NA,TRBV10-3,CAIRGQDEAFF,TGTGCCATCAGAGGACAGGATGAAGCTTTCTTT
NA,TRBJ1-1,once,TRBV11-2,CASSITVTEAFF,TGTGCCAGCAGCATCACTGTCACTGAAGCCTTCTTT
NA,TRBJ2-1,NA,TRBV29-1,CSVGLGQRETQFF,TGCAGCGTTGGGCTCGGACAACGAGAGACCCAGTTCTTC
TRBD2,TRBJ2-3,few,TRBV28,CASTPGGRGTDTQYF,TGTGCCAGCACACCGGGGGGTAGGGGCACAGATACGCAGTATTTT
NA,TRBJ2-1,NA,TRBV4-1,CASSQDERRDNEQFF,TGCGCCAGCAGCCAAGATGAGAGGAGAGACAATGAGCAGTTCTTC
NA,TRBJ1-1,NA,TRBV5-1,CASSLSGRGNTEAFF,TGCGCCAGCAGCTTGTCAGGGCGGGGGAACACTGAAGCTTTCTTT
NA,TRBJ2-5,NA,TRBV11-2,CASSFLGVQETQYF,TGTGCCAGTAGCTTCTTAGGAGTCCAAGAGACCCAGTACTTC
NA,TRBJ1-1,few,TRBV6-1,CASSDGTEAFF,TGTGCCAGCAGTGACGGTACTGAAGCTTTCTTT
TRBD1,TRBJ2-2,NA,TRBV28,CASSSEGTGGPSGRPTGELFF,TGTGCCAGCAGTTCCGAGGGGACAGGGGGCCCTAGCGGGAGACCCACCGGGGAGCTGTTTTTT
TRBD2,TRBJ2-1,NA,TRBV11-3,CASSLMGGPDNEQFF,TGTGCCAGCAGCTTAATGGGAGGGCCCGACAATGAGCAGTTCTTC
NA,TRBJ2-1,many,TRBV29-1,CSVAPGLPSSEQFF,TGCAGCGTTGCCCCGGGGCTTCCATCCAGTGAGCAGTTCTTC
NA,TRBJ2-5,NA,TRBV11-2,CAGSLDVQETQYF,TGTGCCGGCAGCTTGGACGTACAAGAGACCCAGTACTTC
NA,TRBJ1-2,NA,TRBV28,CASSGPWTENYGYTF,TGTGCCAGCAGTGGCCCCTGGACGGAGAACTATGGCTACACCTTC
NA,TRBJ1-2,many,TRBV29-1,CKVGGFNYGYTF,TGCAAGGTTGGGGGGTTCAACTATGGCTACACCTTC
NA,TRBJ2-1,NA,TRBV6-2/TRBV6-3,CTSSYSSGSAGYNELFF,TGTACCAGCAGTTACTCGTCGGGTTCGGCGGGATACAATGAGCTGTTCTTC
TRBD2,TRBJ2-3,once,TRBV6-1,CASHPTSTGTDTQYF,TGTGCCAGCCATCCGACTAGCACGGGCACAGATACGCAGTATTTT
NA,TRBJ2-1,NA,TRBV11-2,CASSRGPGADQFF,TGTGCCAGCAGCAGAGGGCCCGGGGCTGATCAATTCTTC
TRBD2,TRBJ2-3,NA,TRBV6-6,CASSYLGLDTDTQYF,TGTGCCAGCAGTTACCTAGGACTAGATACAGATACGCAGTATTTT
NA,TRBJ2-5,NA,TRBV11-2,CVSRSRDSAHQETQYF,TGTGTCAGTAGATCCCGGGACTCGGCCCACCAAGAGACCCAGTACTTC
NA,TRBJ1-1,NA,TRBV11-3,CASREGNTEVFF,TGTGCCAGCAGAGAGGGGAACACTGAAGTTTTCTTT
NA,TRBJ2-3,NA,TRBV11-2,CVSSLVGWGTDTQYF,TGTGTCAGCAGCTTAGTTGGGTGGGGCACAGATACGCAGTATTTT
NA,TRBJ2-3,NA,TRBV11-2,CASSLDTTDAQYF,TGTGCCAGCAGCTTAGATACGACAGATGCGCAGTATTTT
NA,TRBJ2-1,many,TRBV6-2/TRBV6-3,CASSYLAYNEQFF,TGTGCCAGCAGTTACTTGGCTTACAATGAGCAGTTCTTC
TRBD1,TRBJ2-2,NA,TRBV11-2,CVSSRDRGAGELSF,TGTGTCAGCAGCAGGGACAGGGGGGCCGGGGAGCTGTCTTTT
TRBD2,TRBJ2-1,many,TRBV10-3,CAISDSGTSSYNEQFF,TGTGCCATCAGTGATTCCGGGACTAGCTCCTACAATGAGCAGTTCTTC
NA,TRBJ2-1,NA,TRBV7-9,CASSLGSSGDNEQFF,TGTGCCAGCAGCTTAGGGAGTAGCGGAGACAATGAGCAGTTCTTC
NA,TRBJ1-6,NA,TRBV6-6,CAISQSGDSPLHF,TGTGCCATCAGTCAATCAGGGGATTCACCCCTCCACTTT